Sequencing of this T cell receptor (beta chain) was carried out in a study of Graves' ophthalmopathy and Graves' hyperthyroidism. General study findings and limits: Separation of ophthalmopathy from stable hyperthyroidism was achieved by a 13-signature model, at around 88% sensitivity and roughly 80% specificity. Most thyroid clonotypes with frequency above 0.001 were detected in blood too.

Patients were excluded if they had other autoimmune diseases or uncontrolled infections, and likewise if pregnancy or lactation applied. RNA transcripts were the template, and TCR beta CDR3 regions were amplified from them. Amplification began with first-round RT-PCR using HTBI primers, then second-round multiplex PCR was performed. TCRdb passed the multiplex PCR reads through MiXCR, listing each CDR3 protein once. The profile shows approximately 540,000 distinct CDR3 sequences, approximately 37% of them singletons. CDR1 is SGHRS and CDR2 is YFSETQ in the germline V gene. The V end was cut by 4 bases, the J end by 2 bases, with 18 bases between. The CDR3 spans 16 residues. Turning to this clonotype: Its antigen is not known.

The V call is TRBV5-1, the J call TRBJ1-2; tentatively, D is TRBD1 (6 bases). Material: peripheral blood or thyroid tissue (not recorded which). The TCR was taken from an adult man with Graves' hyperthyroidism. The CDR3, as DNA: TGCGCCAGCAGCCCGGGCGTCTTACAGGGAAACTATGGCTACACCTTC. It codes for CASSPGVLQGNYGYTF.